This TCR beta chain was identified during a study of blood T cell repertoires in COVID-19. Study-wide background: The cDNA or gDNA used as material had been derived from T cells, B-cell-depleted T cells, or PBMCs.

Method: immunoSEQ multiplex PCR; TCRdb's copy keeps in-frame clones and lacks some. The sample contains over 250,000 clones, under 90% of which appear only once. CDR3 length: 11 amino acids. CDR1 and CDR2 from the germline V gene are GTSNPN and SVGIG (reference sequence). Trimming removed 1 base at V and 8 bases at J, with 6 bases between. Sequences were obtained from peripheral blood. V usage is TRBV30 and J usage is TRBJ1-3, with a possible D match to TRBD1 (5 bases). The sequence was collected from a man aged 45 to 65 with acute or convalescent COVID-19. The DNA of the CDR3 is TGTGCCTGGAGTGGGGGGGACACCATATATTTT. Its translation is CAWSGGDTIYF.